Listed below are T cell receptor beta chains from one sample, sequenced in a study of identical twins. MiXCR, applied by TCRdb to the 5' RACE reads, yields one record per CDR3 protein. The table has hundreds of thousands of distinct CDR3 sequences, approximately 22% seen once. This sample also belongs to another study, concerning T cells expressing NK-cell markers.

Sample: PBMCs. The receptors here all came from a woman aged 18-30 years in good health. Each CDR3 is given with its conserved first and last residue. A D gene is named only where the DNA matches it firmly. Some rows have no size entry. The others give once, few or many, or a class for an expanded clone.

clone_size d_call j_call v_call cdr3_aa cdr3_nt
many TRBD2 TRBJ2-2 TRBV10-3 CAIAVTAGLSSGELFF TGTGCCATCGCAGTCACAGCGGGACTGAGTTCCGGGGAGCTGTTTTTT
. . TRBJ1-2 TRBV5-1 CASSVWDAEYGYTF TGCGCCAGCTCGGTATGGGACGCCGAATATGGCTACACCTTC
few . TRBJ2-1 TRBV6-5 CASSWSLTNYNEQFF TGTGCCAGCAGTTGGAGCTTGACGAACTACAATGAGCAGTTCTTC
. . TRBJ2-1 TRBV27 CASSLTPRGEQFF TGTGCCAGCAGTTTGACTCCCCGGGGTGAGCAGTTCTTC
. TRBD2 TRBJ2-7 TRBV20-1 CSATGLAGANSYEQYF TGCAGTGCTACCGGACTAGCGGGAGCGAACTCCTACGAGCAGTACTTC
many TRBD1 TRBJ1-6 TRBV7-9 CASSLTGTGGNSPLHF TGTGCCAGCAGCCTCACCGGGACAGGGGGTAATTCACCCCTCCACTTT
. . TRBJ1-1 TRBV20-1 CSAHKSGTEAFF TGCAGTGCCCATAAGTCGGGGACTGAAGCTTTCTTT
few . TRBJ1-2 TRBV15 CATSTGAGGYTF TGTGCCACCAGCACAGGGGCGGGCGGCTACACCTTC
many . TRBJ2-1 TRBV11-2 CASSLARGPNEQFF TGTGCCAGCAGCTTAGCGAGGGGTCCCAATGAGCAGTTCTTC
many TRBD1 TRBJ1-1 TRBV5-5 CASSLLTGSTEAFF TGTGCCAGCAGCTTACTGACAGGGAGCACTGAAGCTTTCTTT
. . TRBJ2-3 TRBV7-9 CASSPLIGGDTDTQYF TGTGCCAGCAGCCCTCTGATCGGAGGGGACACAGATACGCAGTATTTT
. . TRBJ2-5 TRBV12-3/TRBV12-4 CASSPGTKEEGETQYF TGTGCCAGCAGTCCCGGCACTAAAGAAGAGGGAGAGACCCAGTACTTC
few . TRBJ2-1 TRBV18 CASSPEVEQFF TGTGCCAGCTCACCGGAGGTCGAGCAGTTCTTC
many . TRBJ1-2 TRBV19 CASSIDGTIYGYTF TGTGCCAGTAGTATCGACGGGACCATTTATGGCTACACCTTC
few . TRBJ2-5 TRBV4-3 CASSQGGQQETQYF TGCGCCAGCAGCCAAGGCGGACAGCAAGAGACCCAGTACTTC
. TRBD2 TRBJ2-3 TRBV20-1 CSATSGTSTDTQYF TGCAGTGCTACTAGCGGGACTAGCACAGATACGCAGTATTTT
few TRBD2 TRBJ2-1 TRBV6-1 CATFTLGGGYNEQFF TGTGCCACTTTTACCTTGGGCGGGGGCTACAATGAGCAGTTCTTC
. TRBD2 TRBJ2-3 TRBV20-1 CSAREKPRTSEDTQYF TGCAGTGCTAGAGAAAAACCCCGGACTAGCGAAGATACGCAGTATTTT
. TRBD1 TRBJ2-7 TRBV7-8 CASCLGGTGVAHEQYF TGTGCCAGCTGCTTAGGGGGGACAGGGGTAGCCCACGAGCAGTACTTC
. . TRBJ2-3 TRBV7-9 CASSLVMTVSTDTQYF TGTGCCAGCAGCTTAGTCATGACAGTTAGCACAGATACGCAGTATTTT
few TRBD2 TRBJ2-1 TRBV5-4 CASSSNLAGQINEQFF TGTGCCAGCAGCTCTAATTTAGCGGGCCAGATCAATGAGCAGTTCTTC
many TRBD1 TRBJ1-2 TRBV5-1 CASSQGAGYTF TGCGCCAGCTCCCAGGGGGCGGGCTACACCTTC
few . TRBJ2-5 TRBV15 CATRGTGEETQYF TGTGCCACCAGAGGTACGGGTGAAGAGACCCAGTACTTC
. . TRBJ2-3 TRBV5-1 CASSLGASDGPDTQYF TGCGCCAGCAGCTTAGGGGCTAGTGATGGTCCAGATACGCAGTATTTT
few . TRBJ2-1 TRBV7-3 CASSPVADSYNEQFF TGTGCCAGCAGCCCCGTAGCGGACTCCTACAATGAGCAGTTCTTC
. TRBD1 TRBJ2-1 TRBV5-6 CASSPTGGYNNEQFF TGTGCCAGCAGCCCTACAGGGGGCTATAACAATGAGCAGTTCTTC
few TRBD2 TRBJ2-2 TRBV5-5 CASSGREGSTGELFF TGTGCCAGCAGCGGCAGGGAGGGGAGCACCGGGGAGCTGTTTTTT
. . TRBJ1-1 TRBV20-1 CSARDRGSAEAFF TGCAGTGCTAGAGATAGGGGCAGCGCTGAAGCTTTCTTT
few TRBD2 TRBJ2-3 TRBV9 CASSGGVGTSGGSTDTQYF TGTGCCAGCAGCGGAGGTGTAGGGACCAGCGGGGGTAGCACAGATACGCAGTATTTT
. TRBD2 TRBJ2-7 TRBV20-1 CSAKGLAGTNEQYF TGCAGTGCTAAAGGACTAGCGGGGACGAACGAGCAGTACTTC
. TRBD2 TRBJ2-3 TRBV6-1 CASSPLAVYTQYF TGTGCCAGCAGTCCTCTAGCGGTCTATACGCAGTATTTT
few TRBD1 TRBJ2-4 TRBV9 CASSAGGQGTIQYF TGTGCCAGCAGCGCAGGGGGACAGGGGACCATTCAGTACTTC
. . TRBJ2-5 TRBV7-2 CASSHRALSETQYF TGTGCCAGCAGCCACCGGGCCCTCTCAGAGACCCAGTACTTC
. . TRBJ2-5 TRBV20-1 CSARPAAGRETQYF TGCAGTGCTCGTCCCGCGGCGGGCCGGGAGACCCAGTACTTC
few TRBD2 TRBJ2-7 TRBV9 CASSVHTGTSGFPEQYF TGTGCCAGCAGCGTGCACACCGGGACTAGCGGGTTTCCGGAGCAGTACTTC
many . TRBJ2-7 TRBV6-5 CASSYGRDLTYEQYF TGTGCCAGCAGTTACGGGCGGGACCTTACCTACGAGCAGTACTTC
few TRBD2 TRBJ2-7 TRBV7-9 CASSPSGTSAYEQYF TGTGCCAGCAGCCCCTCCGGGACTAGTGCCTACGAGCAGTACTTC
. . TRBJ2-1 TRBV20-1 CSAPTSPSNEQFF TGCAGTGCTCCTACTAGCCCCAGCAATGAGCAGTTCTTC
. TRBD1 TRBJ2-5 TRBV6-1 CASSWGWRQGGFRETQYF TGTGCCAGCAGCTGGGGGTGGAGACAGGGCGGCTTCAGGGAGACCCAGTACTTC
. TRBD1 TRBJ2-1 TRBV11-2 CASSSPGTGFEQFF TGTGCCAGCAGCTCACCCGGGACAGGGTTTGAGCAGTTCTTC
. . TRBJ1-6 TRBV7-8 CASSLVAGSSPLHF TGTGCCAGCAGCTTAGTAGCAGGTTCTTCACCCCTCCACTTT
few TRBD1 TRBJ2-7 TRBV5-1 CASSRPGTDTYEQYF TGCGCCAGCAGCAGACCCGGGACAGACACCTACGAGCAGTACTTC